This TCR beta chain was observed in a study of regulatory T cells in long-lasting Graves disease. Study results and limitations: Persistent disease showed a preference for TRBV28, TRBJ1-2 and TRBJ2-5.

The time point is: persistent/refractory GD, antithyroid drugs over 5 years with positive TRAb. Preparation of the TCR library used RNA extracted from PBMCs. This clonotype has at least ten counts. What it binds is not known. iRepertoire HTBI primers and Arm-PCR of CDR3 regions built TCR beta libraries. TCRdb re-called the multiplex PCR reads through MiXCR, storing one row per CDR3 protein. The sample holds 450,000 or so distinct CDR3 sequences; around a fifth are singletons and the top ten take 10% to 15%. The ends were cut back, 0 bases at V and 4 bases at J, with 11 bases in the middle. Germline V gene data show CDR1 as SGHAT and CDR2 as FQNNGV. CDR3 length: 15 residues.

This sequence was found in a female donor with Graves disease. Sequencing was performed on peripheral blood mononuclear cells (PBMCs), taken when the disease was refractory, from a patient treated with antithyroid drugs. The chain carries TRBV11-2 and TRBJ2-3; D is unresolved. CDR3 nucleotides: TGTGCCAGCAGCTTAGATCGGTCTCCATCAGATACGCAGTATTTT. Amino acid sequence: CASSLDRSPSDTQYF. The variable domain in full, with the rest retrieved from reference TRBV11-2 and TRBJ2-3, is EAGVAQSPRYKIIEKRQSVAFWCNPISGHATLYWYQQILGQGPKLLIQFQNNGVVDDSQLPKDRFSAERLKGVDSTLKIQPAKLEDSAVYLCASSLDRSPSDTQYFGPGTRLTVL.